The present entry profiles one T cell receptor beta chain with its context. Its antigen is not identified. The data were taken from a study of CD8 T cells in ankylosing spondylitis. Whole-study results and caveats: Enrichment of disease-linked clones was reportedly significant in matched ankylosing spondylitis synovial fluid. A TCR beta motif of eight highly homologous variants appeared characteristic of ankylosing spondylitis blood. In reactive arthritis synovial fluid and blood, some motif variants had been reported before.

Germline CDR1 is SEHNR and CDR2 is FQNEAQ (reference sequence). The V end lost 1 base, the J end lost 0 bases, and 4 bases lay between the germline ends. CDR3 length equals 14 residues. Each TCR beta library was made by quantitative 5'-RACE that incorporated molecular barcodes. MiXCR, applied by TCRdb to the 5' RACE reads, yields one record per CDR3 protein. The table has approximately 150,000 distinct CDR3 sequences, roughly 17% seen once; the top ten hold 30% to 35%. This TCR was recovered from a male donor with ankylosing spondylitis. V usage is TRBV7-9 and J usage is TRBJ1-5; unclear D gene. Source material: blood, either unsorted or a sorted T cell fraction (not recorded which). The CDR3 is CASSLGTSNQPQHF. The DNA for the CDR3 is TGTGCCAGCAGCTTAGGCACTAGCAATCAGCCCCAGCATTTT. The entire variable domain, with the rest obtained from reference TRBV7-9 and TRBJ1-5, is as follows: DTGVSQNPRHKITKRGQNVTFRCDPISEHNRLYWYRQTLGQGPEFLTYFQNEAQLEKSRLLSDRFSAERPKGSFSTLEIQRTEQGDSAMYLCASSLGTSNQPQHFGDGTRLSIL.